The 27 T cell receptor beta chains listed next were all sequenced from one sample in a study of ipilimumab plus nivolumab after autologous stem cell transplantation. Some clones are missing from TCRdb's copy, which holds only in-frame ones; the method was immunoSEQ multiplex PCR. This table has more than 15,000 clones, approximately 79% appearing once. The material was PBMCs, obtained in a trial of ipilimumab plus nivolumab as post-transplant consolidation. The receptors were gathered from a male donor with diffuse large B-cell lymphoma.

This chain connects TRBV10-3 to TRBJ2-3; a possible D gene is TRBD2 (6 bases). V was trimmed by 2 bases and J by 3 bases, leaving 9 bases between them. The length of the CDR3 is 14 residues. Per the germline V gene, CDR1 is ENHRY and CDR2 is SYGVKD. CDR3 nucleotides: TGTGCCATCAGTGAGCGCGGGGTTACAGATACGCAGTATTTT. Residues: CAISERGVTDTQYF.

V and J are TRBV20-1 and TRBJ2-7, with 7 bases aligning to TRBD2. This CDR3 is 11 amino acids long. The germline V gene has CDR1 DFQATT and CDR2 SNEGSKA (reference sequence). CDR3 coding DNA: TGCAATGCGGGAGCTAGCTACGAGCAGTACTTC. It yields the protein CNAGASYEQYF.

The V gene is TRBV11-3, the J gene TRBJ2-7; possible D gene TRBD1, 6 bases. The CDR3 has 15 residues. V was shortened by 2 bases and J by 3 bases, with 14 bases between the two germline ends. Germline V lookup: CDR1 SGHNT, CDR2 YENEEA. The CDR3 sequence: CASSLRRDMIYEQYF. The CDR3 DNA reads TGTGCCAGCAGCTTAAGAAGGGACATGATCTACGAGCAGTACTTC.

V gene TRBV5-6 combines with J gene TRBJ2-6, with 9 bases matching TRBD1. CDR1 SGHDT and CDR2 YYEEEE come from the germline V gene. The CDR3 contains 17 residues. The trim removed 1 base at V and 1 base at J, leaving 3 bases unmatched. CDR3 sequence: CASSLPGQGSGANVLTF. CDR3 bases: TGTGCCAGCAGCTTGCCGGGACAGGGTTCTGGGGCCAACGTCCTGACTTTC.

The gene calls are TRBV7-2 and TRBJ1-2; 7 bases align to TRBD1. The CDR3 is made up of 14 amino acids. With 0 bases clipped from V and 3 bases from J, the junction kept 1 base outside the gene matches. The V gene's germline CDR1 is SGHTA and CDR2 FQGNSA. The CDR3 protein is CASSLAQGDYGYTF. The CDR3 DNA follows: TGTGCCAGCAGCTTAGCGCAGGGGGACTATGGCTACACCTTC.

The chain carries TRBV11-3 and TRBJ2-3; 9 bases align to TRBD2. The germline gives CDR1 SGHNT, CDR2 YENEEA. The V segment lost 5 bases and the J segment 4 bases; nucleotides outside the gene matches: 19. This CDR3 is 19 amino acids long. Here the CDR3 DNA reads TGTGCCAGCAGCCCACCCCCTGGGCTAGCGGGGATTCAGGCAGATACGCAGTATTTT. Translation: CASSPPPGLAGIQADTQYF.

This chain uses TRBV6-1 with TRBJ2-7; D is perhaps TRBD2 (6 bases). This CDR3 is 14 amino acids long. Germline CDR1 is MNHNS and CDR2 is SASEGT. Trimming removed 3 bases at V and 3 bases at J, with 12 bases between. Written as DNA, the CDR3 is TGTGCCAGCAGTGACAGCGGAGGGGACTACGAGCAGTACTTC. The encoded protein is CASSDSGGDYEQYF.

This chain joins TRBV5-1 and TRBJ2-5, with D perhaps matching TRBD1 (6 bases). Germline V gives CDR1 SGHRS, CDR2 YFSETQ. The CDR3 spans 15 residues. V gave up 4 bases and J gave up 1 base, with 14 bases separating them. CDR3 sequence (DNA): TGCGCCAGCAGCCTTGTGGGACACCGCCAAGAGACCCAGTACTTC. Amino acids: CASSLVGHRQETQYF.

The sample holds one count of this clone. V and J are TRBV11-1 and TRBJ2-7; D is uncertain. Trimming pared 4 bases from V and 3 bases from J, leaving 7 bases between. This CDR3 has 12 residues. CDR1 and CDR2 from the germline V gene are SGHAT and FQDESV (reference sequence). The CDR3 DNA reads as TGTGCCAGCAGCTCCTCCTACTACGAGCAGTACTTC. This sequence encodes CASSSSYYEQYF. Supplemented by reference TRBV11-1 and TRBJ2-7, the full variable domain reads EAEVAQSPRYKITEKSQAVAFWCDPISGHATLYWYRQILGQGPELLVQFQDESVVDDSQLPKDRFSAERLKGVDSTLKIQPAELGDSAMYLCASSSSYYEQYFGPGTRLTVT.

CDR3 protein: CASSPRNEKLFF. The DNA for the CDR3 is TGTGCCAGCAGCCCTCGTAATGAAAAACTGTTTTTT. The V call is TRBV11-3, the J call TRBJ1-4; D gene unclear. V shed 5 bases and J shed 4 bases, with 5 bases lying between them. Germline assignment: CDR1 SGHNT and CDR2 YENEEA. This CDR3 comprises 12 residues.

The chain recombines TRBV27 with TRBJ1-5; D may be TRBD1 (6 bases). CDR1 is MNHEY and CDR2 is SMNVEV in the germline V gene (reference sequence). V lost 6 bases, J lost 6 bases, and 9 bases lay in between. The CDR3 is 12 amino acids. The CDR3 region has the DNA TGTGCCAGCAGACAGGGCTTTCAGCCCCAGCATTTT. Amino acids: CASRQGFQPQHF.

This chain uses TRBV7-6 with TRBJ2-3, with 7 bases aligning to TRBD2. Germline lookup yields CDR1 SGHVS and CDR2 FNYEAQ. The CDR3 runs 14 residues. Trimming cost V 6 bases and J 4 bases; bases outside gene matches: 7. The CDR3 DNA reads as TGTGCCAGCAGTCAAACGGGAGGACCAGATACGCAGTATTTT. Its protein product is CASSQTGGPDTQYF.

The rearrangement uses TRBV28 and TRBJ2-7; a weak D match, TRBD1 (5 bases). In germline, CDR1 is MDHEN, CDR2 SYDVKM. The V end was cut by 10 bases, the J end by 0 bases, with 16 bases between. The CDR3 is made up of 14 amino acids. CDR3 sequence reads: CATQGERNSYEQYF. CDR3 nucleotides: TGTGCCACCCAGGGTGAACGCAACTCCTACGAGCAGTACTTC.

This rearrangement joins TRBV25-1 to TRBJ2-1; 9 positions match TRBD1. CDR1 is MGHDK and CDR2 is SYGVNS in the germline V gene. The CDR3 is 16 residues long. V was clipped by 3 bases and J by 8 bases; unmatched bases: 11. The CDR3: CASSDLGTGSSDEQFF. The CDR3 nucleotides are TGTGCCAGCAGTGACCTCGGGACAGGGAGTAGCGATGAGCAGTTCTTC.

The chain links TRBV15 to TRBJ2-7; 8 nucleotides line up with TRBD2. The CDR3 totals 16 residues. Germline V gene data show CDR1 as LNHNV and CDR2 as YYDKDF (reference sequence). Losses at the gene ends were 0 bases for V and 3 bases for J; bases not matched to a gene: 7. CDR3 DNA: TGTGCCACCAGCAGAGAGAGTAGTACTAGCGGCTACGAGCAGTACTTC. Its translation is CATSRESSTSGYEQYF. Filled out from reference TRBV15 and TRBJ2-7, the complete variable domain reads DAMVIQNPRYQVTQFGKPVTLSCSQTLNHNVMYWYQQKSSQAPKLLFHYYDKDFNNEADTPDNFQSRRPNTSFCFLDIRSPGLGDTAMYLCATSRESSTSGYEQYFGPGTRLTVT.

The V gene is TRBV5-4, the J gene TRBJ2-7; D is perhaps TRBD1 or TRBD2 (6 bases each). The CDR3 covers 15 residues. Germline assignment: CDR1 SGHNT and CDR2 YYREEE (reference sequence). V dropped 2 bases and J dropped 2 bases, with 14 bases sitting between them. CDR3 sequence: CASSLWSGGPYEQYF. CDR3 nucleotide sequence: TGTGCCAGCAGCTTATGGTCTGGGGGGCCCTACGAGCAGTACTTC.

This chain connects TRBV2 to TRBJ2-7; 10 nucleotides match TRBD2. The J segment lost 1 base and the V segment lost 2 bases, leaving 2 bases of the junction unmatched. This CDR3 is built from 15 residues. Germline loops: CDR1 SNHLY, CDR2 FYNNEI. Written as DNA, the CDR3 is TGTGCCAGCAGTGAATCAGCGGGAGGGTCCTACGAGCAGTACTTC. Amino acids: CASSESAGGSYEQYF.

The genes are TRBV5-1 and TRBJ1-1; perhaps TRBD1 as D (5 bases). This CDR3 spans 14 amino acids. Germline V lookup: CDR1 SGHRS, CDR2 YFSETQ. With 0 bases removed from V and 5 bases from J, the gap between germline ends came to 11 bases. CDR3 sequence reads: CASSLDAGRTEAFF. The CDR3 DNA reads TGCGCCAGCAGCTTGGATGCAGGGAGGACTGAAGCTTTCTTT.

This clone showed up just once. This chain joins TRBV6-1 and TRBJ1-5; 9 positions match TRBD1. CDR3 length: 15 residues. Trimming at V came to 2 bases and at J to 9 bases, leaving 8 bases not matched to a gene. CDR1 and CDR2 (germline): MNHNS, SASEGT. The CDR3 DNA reads as TGTGCCAGCAGTGAATTATTGGGACAGGGAGCGCCCCAGCATTTT. Translation: CASSELLGQGAPQHF.

V gene TRBV7-6 combines with J gene TRBJ1-5; 12 bases are a match to TRBD1. Germline V gives CDR1 SGHVS, CDR2 FNYEAQ. The CDR3 is 20 residues long. Losses at the gene ends were 5 bases for V and 11 bases for J; bases not matched to a gene: 25. The CDR3 nucleotides are TGTGCCAGCAGCATTAGTGGCGACCGGGACAGGGGGCGAGAGCAATCAGCCCAGCATTTT. Its protein is CASSISGDRDRGREQSAQHF.

This clone has more than one count but fewer than ten. The V call is TRBV5-4, the J call TRBJ2-7; a weak D match, TRBD1 (6 bases). This CDR3 has 13 amino acids. The germline V gene encodes CDR1 SGHNT and CDR2 YYREEE (reference sequence). The V end was cut by 4 bases, the J end by 3 bases, with 11 bases between. CDR3: CASSEIQGYEQYF. CDR3 sequence (DNA): TGTGCCAGCAGCGAAATACAGGGCTACGAGCAGTACTTC.

The V and J genes are TRBV30 and TRBJ1-2; perhaps TRBD1 as D (5 bases). Between the trimmed V and J ends, which lost 0 bases and 6 bases, there was a span of 11 bases. This CDR3 spans 13 amino acids. From germline, CDR1 is GTSNPN and CDR2 SVGIG (reference sequence). The CDR3 coding sequence is TGTGCCTGGAGTGTAAATTCAGGGAATGGCTACACCTTC. This translates into CAWSVNSGNGYTF.

This clone was detected only once. This rearrangement joins TRBV2 to TRBJ2-1; a weak D match, TRBD2 (6 bases). With 11 bases removed from V and 3 bases from J, the gap between germline ends came to 17 bases. The CDR3 consists of 14 residues. CDR1 is SNHLY and CDR2 is FYNNEI in the germline V gene. CDR3 nucleotide sequence: TGTGCCTTGAAGAGTGGGGGGAACTACAATGAGCAGTTCTTC. Amino acid sequence: CALKSGGNYNEQFF.

The chain carries TRBV6-1 and TRBJ2-5; a weak D match, TRBD1 (5 bases). The V gene's germline CDR1 is MNHNS and CDR2 SASEGT. The CDR3 spans 16 residues. With 1 base removed from V and 3 bases from J, the gap between germline ends came to 15 bases. CDR3 sequence (DNA): TGTGCCAGCAGTGAAGGGAAGCCAGCCAGGGAAGAGACCCAGTACTTC. As protein: CASSEGKPAREETQYF.

The chain recombines TRBV4-2 with TRBJ2-2; the match to TRBD2 covers 9 bases. This CDR3 contains 18 residues. V trimming: 4 bases; J trimming: 1 base; junction bases outside the gene matches: 10. Per germline, CDR1 LGHNA and CDR2 YNFKEQ. CDR3 residues: CASSPDLGLAMNTGELFF. For the CDR3, the DNA is TGTGCCAGCAGCCCTGACCTTGGACTAGCGATGAACACCGGGGAGCTGTTTTTT.

The V and J genes are TRBV30 and TRBJ1-6; no reliable D call. This CDR3 is 14 amino acids long. Trimming took off 2 bases at V and 5 bases at J, with 10 bases between the two ends. The germline gives CDR1 GTSNPN, CDR2 SVGIG (reference sequence). CDR3 region: CAWSQGRDNSPLHF. In DNA form, the CDR3 reads TGTGCCTGGAGTCAAGGCCGGGATAATTCACCCCTCCACTTT.

The rearrangement links TRBV27 to TRBJ2-7; D gene ambiguous. The germline CDR1 and CDR2 sequences are MNHEY and SMNVEV (reference sequence). The CDR3 consists of 14 residues. V lost 1 base, J lost 2 bases, and 9 bases lay in between. CDR3 coding DNA: TGTGCCAGCAGTTTATTCCCCTCGGCCTACGAGCAGTACTTC. Translated, it gives CASSLFPSAYEQYF.